This T cell receptor beta chain was profiled in a study of CD8+ T cells in alopecia areata. About the study: Each day, treated patients took oral tofacitinib twice, at 5 to 10 mg per dose. Study-level points and caveats: Many of the expanded lesional clones endured in scalp and blood while on tofacitinib.

About this clone: Antigen unknown.

Germline V CDR1 and CDR2: SNHLY, FYNNEI. This CDR3 is 15 amino acids long. Trimming removed 2 bases from V and 8 bases from J, with 17 bases in between. cDNA reverse transcribed from extracted RNA served as the sequencing template. Data came from immunoSEQ multiplex PCR; TCRdb stores just in-frame clones and leaves some out. The table lists about 300,000 clones, more than 45% of them singletons. Described treatment: oral pan-JAK inhibitor, 5-10 mg twice daily. The clonotype comes from a human donor with alopecia areata. The chain uses TRBV2 and TRBJ2-3, with a weak D call TRBD2 (6 bases). The specimen comprised CD4+ T cells sorted from blood, sampled at week 24, from a patient treated with tofacitinib. The CDR3 DNA reads TGTGCCAGCAGTGAACTAGCGCCGGAGGTGGTTACGCAGTATTTT. Amino acids: CASSELAPEVVTQYF.